Below, 26 T cell receptor beta chains from the same sample are listed, as sequenced in a study of blood T cells in healthy people across ages (dated by TCRdb to about 2015). To prepare the library, 5' RACE was applied. The instrument given in TCRdb is Illumina HiSeq 2500. A second about 6 to 11 cycle PCR used a sample-barcoded 5' primer and a J-beta primer mix. Clones were called with MiXCR by TCRdb after fastp trimmed the public reads at Q25, and only in-frame beta chains were retained. Each record represents a unique CDR3 protein, reported with the most common genes and DNA among its rows. The sample has 1,100,000 or so distinct CDR3 sequences on record, 40% to 55% of them singletons. The top ten hold approximately 17% of the sample. What was sequenced was blood. The receptor source for this set is a woman aged 55-69 years in good health.

This chain uses TRBV30 with TRBJ2-7; 9 nucleotides agree with TRBD2. The junction had 16 bases not matched to a gene; V was cut back by 5 bases and J by 8 bases. The CDR3 totals 15 residues. Germline V CDR1 and CDR2: GTSNPN, SVGIG (reference sequence). CDR3 nucleotide sequence: TGTGCCTGGGGAGCCGAAGCGGGAGGCCTTTTGAAGCAGTACTTC. This codes for CAWGAEAGGLLKQYF.

V usage is TRBV6-5 and J usage is TRBJ2-7, with D hard to call. Germline CDR1 is MNHEY and CDR2 is SVGAGI. The CDR3 has 14 residues. V was cut by 2 bases and J by 2 bases, with 10 bases left in between. The chain's CDR3 is CASSYGLGTYEQYF. Here the CDR3 DNA reads TGTGCCAGCAGTTACGGTCTGGGAACCTACGAGCAGTACTTC.

The chain carries TRBV6-5 and TRBJ2-5; D may be TRBD1 (5 bases). Trimming shortened V by 4 bases and J by 4 bases, and 13 bases separated the two germline ends. There are 14 residues in the CDR3. In germline, CDR1 is MNHEY, CDR2 SVGAGI. CDR3: CASSWLGAGETQYF. The CDR3 bases are TGTGCCAGCAGTTGGTTAGGGGCAGGAGAGACCCAGTACTTC.

The chain recombines TRBV27 with TRBJ2-1, with 10 bases identical to TRBD2. With V trimmed by 8 bases and J by 2 bases, 15 bases remained unmatched. The CDR3 has 18 amino acids. The germline V gene has CDR1 MNHEY and CDR2 SMNVEV (reference sequence). CDR3 bases: TGTGCCAGCCCAGCGCAGCGGGAGGGCCCAAGGGCCTACAATGAGCAGTTCTTC. As protein: CASPAQREGPRAYNEQFF.

J is TRBJ2-3 and V is TRBV20-1; tentatively, D is TRBD1 or TRBD2 (5 bases each). This CDR3 comprises 12 residues. The V gene lost 1 base and the J gene lost 5 bases, with 7 bases spanning the gap. The germline V gene encodes CDR1 DFQATT and CDR2 SNEGSKA (reference sequence). The DNA for the CDR3 is TGCAGTGCTAGAGGGGACGGAGATACGCAGTATTTT. Amino acids: CSARGDGDTQYF.

The chain links TRBV11-2 to TRBJ2-7, with TRBD1 matching over 7 bases. V dropped 2 bases and J dropped 2; count of bases not matched to a gene: 9. The CDR3 consists of 16 residues. Germline lookup yields CDR1 SGHAT and CDR2 FQNNGV. In DNA form, the CDR3 reads TGTGCCAGCAGCTTACGCTCTTCAGGGGGTGCCTACGAGCAGTACTTC. Protein product: CASSLRSSGGAYEQYF.

The chain is built from TRBV2 and TRBJ1-1; 7 positions agree with TRBD1. Germline CDR1 and CDR2: SNHLY and FYNNEI. This CDR3 contains 16 residues. V lost 7 bases, J lost 5 bases, and 16 bases stayed unmatched. In nucleotides, the CDR3 is TGTGCCAGCATGGACCGGGACAGTGGATGGAGGACTGAAGCTTTCTTT. Its protein is CASMDRDSGWRTEAFF.

V is TRBV12-3 or TRBV12-4 and J is TRBJ2-7; no firm D call. V gave up 3 bases and J gave up 0 bases, with 9 bases separating them. The CDR3 sequence is 14 residues long. The DNA for the CDR3 is TGTGCCAGCAGTTTGGAGCTGGGCTCCTACGAGCAGTACTTC. Encoded protein: CASSLELGSYEQYF.

The V call is TRBV20-1, the J call TRBJ2-1; the match to TRBD2 covers 10 bases. The CDR3 has 16 amino acids. The junction had 5 bases not matched to a gene; V was cut back by 1 base and J by 2 bases. The germline gives CDR1 DFQATT, CDR2 SNEGSKA (reference sequence). The CDR3 loop is CSARVEREGTYNEQFF. The CDR3 region has the DNA TGCAGTGCTAGAGTGGAGCGGGAGGGGACCTACAATGAGCAGTTCTTC.

The chain employs TRBV27 and TRBJ2-1; perhaps D is TRBD1 or TRBD2 (6 bases each). The CDR3 has 16 amino acids. Germline assignment: CDR1 MNHEY and CDR2 SMNVEV (reference sequence). The V gene lost 0 bases and the J gene lost 13 bases, with 22 bases spanning the gap. The CDR3 loop is CASSLSGARPRETQFF. The CDR3 nucleotides read TGTGCCAGCAGTTTATCGGGGGCACGTCCTCGGGAGACCCAGTTCTTC.

This clonotype has just a few counts. This chain uses TRBV5-5 with TRBJ2-3; 9 bases fit TRBD1. Per germline, CDR1 SGHKS and CDR2 YYEKEE (reference sequence). V was clipped by 3 bases and J by 4 bases; unmatched bases: 6. The length of the CDR3 is 15 residues. The CDR3 bases are TGTGCCAGCAGCTGGCCGGGACAGGGCGCAGATACGCAGTATTTT. This encodes CASSWPGQGADTQYF.

This clonotype has only a few counts. V and J are TRBV5-1 and TRBJ2-1, with D maybe TRBD2 (7 bases). CDR1 is SGHRS, CDR2 YFSETQ, per germline. The V and J ends lost 2 bases and 0 bases respectively, with 12 bases between them. This CDR3 is built from 16 residues. The CDR3 DNA reads TGCGCCAGCAGCTTCGGGGAGGGGGGCTCCTACAATGAGCAGTTCTTC. It codes for CASSFGEGGSYNEQFF.

This clonotype was observed a handful of times. One base away lies a much larger clone, so this may be a sequencing read error. In DNA, the CDR3 is TGCAGCGGACGGGTTCGGGCAGATACGCAGTATTTT. Translated, it gives CSGRVRADTQYF. The chain employs TRBV29-1 and TRBJ2-3; D not resolved. The germline V gene encodes CDR1 SQVTM and CDR2 ANQGSEA. This CDR3 comprises 12 residues. Trimming took off 7 bases at V and 4 bases at J, with 12 bases between the two ends.

The rearrangement links TRBV5-4 to TRBJ2-3, with TRBD2 identical over 7 bases. This CDR3 is 13 amino acids long. Germline CDR1 SGHNT, CDR2 YYREEE (reference sequence). After removal of 6 bases from V and 6 bases from J, the junction contained 7 bases not matched to a gene. The CDR3 reads CASTREDRDTQYF. The CDR3 nucleotides are TGTGCCAGCACCCGGGAGGACCGGGATACGCAGTATTTT.

V is TRBV6-2 or TRBV6-3 and J is TRBJ1-2, with D possibly TRBD1 on 5 matching bases. Germline lookup yields CDR1 MNHEY and CDR2 SVGEGT. V lost 8 bases, J lost 8 bases, and 18 bases lay in between. The CDR3 is 13 residues long. CDR3 protein: CASAPTGTRGYTF. DNA for the CDR3: TGTGCCAGCGCCCCCACCGGGACTCGGGGCTACACCTTC.

This clonotype has a handful of counts. The chain combines TRBV6-5 with TRBJ2-3; D is perhaps TRBD2 (5 bases). The CDR3 extends over 14 amino acids. In germline, CDR1 is MNHEY, CDR2 SVGAGI. The V gene lost 6 bases and the J gene lost 4 bases, with 14 bases spanning the gap. CDR3 DNA sequence: TGTGCCAGCAGCCACAAACGGGGTGCAGATACGCAGTATTTT. Residues: CASSHKRGADTQYF.

In this sample, this clonotype turned up many times. This sequence joins TRBV11-2 and TRBJ2-1; 10 positions agree with TRBD1. With 3 bases clipped from V and 7 bases from J, the junction kept 6 bases outside the gene matches. CDR3 length: 15 residues. Germline CDR1 SGHAT, CDR2 FQNNGV. The CDR3 region is CASSFGTGVTNEQFF. The CDR3 DNA reads TGTGCCAGCAGCTTCGGGACAGGGGTTACAAATGAGCAGTTCTTC.

This clonotype has just a few counts. CDR3 bases: TGCAGTGCTAGAGAGATTGGGGTGTGGGTCTATGGCTACACCTTC. Amino acids: CSAREIGVWVYGYTF. J is TRBJ1-2 and V is TRBV20-1; no definite D call. Germline-derived CDR1 and CDR2 are DFQATT and SNEGSKA (reference sequence). CDR3 length equals 15 residues. The ends were cut back, 0 bases at V and 4 bases at J, with 15 bases in the middle.

This clonotype was seen at least ten times. This chain uses TRBV10-3 with TRBJ2-7, with 9 bases that match TRBD1. This CDR3 region has 14 residues. Germline-derived CDR1 and CDR2 are ENHRY and SYGVKD. The V and J ends lost 6 bases and 4 bases, in that order; junction bases with no gene match: 7. DNA for the CDR3: TGTGCCATCAGGGACAGGGGAGGAATATACGAGCAGTACTTC. The encoded protein is CAIRDRGGIYEQYF.

This chain joins TRBV12-3 or TRBV12-4 and TRBJ1-1; D possibly corresponds to TRBD1 (6 bases). Trimming took off 2 bases at V and 1 base at J, with 20 bases between the two ends. The CDR3 is made up of 18 amino acids. The CDR3 DNA is TGTGCCAGCAGTTTATTGCGGGGGGGTCTCAGGGGGAACACTGAAGCTTTCTTT. Translating gives CASSLLRGGLRGNTEAFF.

The rearrangement links TRBV10-3 to TRBJ1-1; tentative D call: TRBD1 (6 bases). Trimming removed 2 bases from V and 4 bases from J, with 20 bases in between. The germline V gene has CDR1 ENHRY and CDR2 SYGVKD. The CDR3 is 17 amino acids. Here the CDR3 reads CAISETRGGRASTEAFF. The DNA of the CDR3 is TGTGCCATCAGTGAGACCAGGGGCGGAAGGGCTAGCACTGAAGCTTTCTTT.

This clonotype was counted between two and nine times. The rearrangement uses TRBV5-1 and TRBJ2-3, with 8 bases matching TRBD2. The V gene end was trimmed by 3 bases and the J gene end by 6 bases; junction bases not matched to a gene: 12. The CDR3 loop spans 16 amino acids. Germline V gene sequence: CDR1 SGHRS, CDR2 YFSETQ. The CDR3 coding sequence is TGCGCCAGCAGCTCTAAGCGGGAGAGCGGGTCCGATACGCAGTATTTT. This codes for CASSSKRESGSDTQYF.

This clonotype was observed a few times. V is TRBV6-1 and J is TRBJ2-5, with TRBD2 matching 10 bases. Germline assignment: CDR1 MNHNS and CDR2 SASEGT. V was clipped by 6 bases and J by 11 bases; unmatched bases: 9. This CDR3 has 13 residues. DNA for the CDR3: TGTGCCAGCAGGAGAGCGGGAGGGGGTGAGCAGTACTTC. Its protein is CASRRAGGGEQYF.

The genes are TRBV20-1 and TRBJ2-1; 8 nucleotides match TRBD1. Per germline, CDR1 DFQATT and CDR2 SNEGSKA (reference sequence). The CDR3 has 15 residues. The V segment lost 5 bases and the J segment 2 bases; nucleotides outside the gene matches: 8. Written as DNA, the CDR3 is TGCAGTGCTTGGGACGGGACAGGTACCTACAATGAGCAGTTCTTC. Translated, it gives CSAWDGTGTYNEQFF.

This chain links TRBV9 with TRBJ2-7; TRBD1 matches 9 bases. After removal of 2 bases from V and 0 bases from J, the junction contained 3 bases not matched to a gene. The CDR3 totals 15 residues. Germline values: CDR1 SGDLS, CDR2 YYNGEE. The CDR3 sequence is CASSVADRGSYEQYF. The CDR3 bases are TGTGCCAGCAGCGTGGCGGACAGGGGCTCCTACGAGCAGTACTTC. Combining the CDR3 with reference TRBV9 and TRBJ2-7 gives the whole variable domain DSGVTQTPKHLITATGQRVTLRCSPRSGDLSVYWYQQSLDQGLQFLIQYYNGEERAKGNILERFSAQQFPDLHSELNLSSLELGDSALYFCASSVADRGSYEQYFGPGTRLTVT.

A few counts support this clonotype. This sequence joins TRBV12-3 or TRBV12-4 and TRBJ2-3; tentative D call: TRBD2 (5 bases). V was pared by 2 bases and J by 2 bases, with 11 bases between. The CDR3 covers 15 residues. The CDR3 nucleotides are TGTGCCAGCAGTTTAACTAGTATCTACACAGATACGCAGTATTTT. Translating gives CASSLTSIYTDTQYF.